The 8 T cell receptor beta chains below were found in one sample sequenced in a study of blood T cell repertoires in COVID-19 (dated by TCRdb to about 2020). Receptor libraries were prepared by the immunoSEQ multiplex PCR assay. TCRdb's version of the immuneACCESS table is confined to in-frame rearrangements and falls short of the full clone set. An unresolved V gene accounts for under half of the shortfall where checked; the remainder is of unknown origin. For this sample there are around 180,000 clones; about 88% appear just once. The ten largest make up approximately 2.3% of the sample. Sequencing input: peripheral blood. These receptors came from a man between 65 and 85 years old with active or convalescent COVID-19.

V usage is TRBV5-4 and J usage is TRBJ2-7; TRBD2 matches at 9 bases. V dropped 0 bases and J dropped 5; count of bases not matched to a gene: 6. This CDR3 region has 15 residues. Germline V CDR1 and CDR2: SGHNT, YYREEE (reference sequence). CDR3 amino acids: CASSLDAGGTHEQYF. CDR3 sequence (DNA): TGTGCCAGCAGCTTGGACGCGGGAGGGACCCACGAGCAGTACTTC.

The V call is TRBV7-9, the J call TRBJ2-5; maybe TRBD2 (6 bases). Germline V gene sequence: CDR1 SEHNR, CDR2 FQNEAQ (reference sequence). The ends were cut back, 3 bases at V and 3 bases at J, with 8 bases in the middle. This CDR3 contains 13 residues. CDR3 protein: CASSLGGEETQYF. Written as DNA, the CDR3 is TGTGCCAGCAGCTTGGGCGGGGAAGAGACCCAGTACTTC.

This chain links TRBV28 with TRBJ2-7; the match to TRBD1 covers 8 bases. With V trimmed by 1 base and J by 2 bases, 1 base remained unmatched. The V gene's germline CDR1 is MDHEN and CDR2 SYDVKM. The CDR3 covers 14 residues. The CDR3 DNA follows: TGTGCCAGCAGTTTATCAGGGGGCCCCTACGAGCAGTACTTC. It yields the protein CASSLSGGPYEQYF.

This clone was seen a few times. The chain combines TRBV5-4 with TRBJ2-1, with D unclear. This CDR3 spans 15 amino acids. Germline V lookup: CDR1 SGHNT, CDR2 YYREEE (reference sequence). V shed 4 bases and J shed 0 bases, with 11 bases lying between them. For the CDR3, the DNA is TGTGCCAGCAGCCCTGAGGCTAGCTCCTACAATGAGCAGTTCTTC. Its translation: CASSPEASSYNEQFF.

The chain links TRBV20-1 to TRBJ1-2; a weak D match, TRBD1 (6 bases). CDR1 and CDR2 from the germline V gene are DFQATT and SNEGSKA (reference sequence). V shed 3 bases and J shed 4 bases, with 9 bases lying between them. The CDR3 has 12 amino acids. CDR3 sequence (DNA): TGCAGTGCTAGTACAGGGACCTATGGCTACACCTTC. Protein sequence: CSASTGTYGYTF.

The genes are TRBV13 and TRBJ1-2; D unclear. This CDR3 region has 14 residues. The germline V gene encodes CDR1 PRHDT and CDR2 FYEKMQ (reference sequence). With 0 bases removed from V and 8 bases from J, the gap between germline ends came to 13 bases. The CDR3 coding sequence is TGTGCCAGCAGCTTAGGCCTAAGGGAGTGGGGCTACACCTTC. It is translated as CASSLGLREWGYTF.

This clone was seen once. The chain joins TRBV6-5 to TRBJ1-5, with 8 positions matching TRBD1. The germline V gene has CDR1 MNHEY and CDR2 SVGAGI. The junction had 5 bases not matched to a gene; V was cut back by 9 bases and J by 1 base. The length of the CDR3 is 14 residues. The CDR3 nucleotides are TGTGCCAGTTCCGGGACAGGCAGCAATCAGCCCCAGCATTTT. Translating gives CASSGTGSNQPQHF.

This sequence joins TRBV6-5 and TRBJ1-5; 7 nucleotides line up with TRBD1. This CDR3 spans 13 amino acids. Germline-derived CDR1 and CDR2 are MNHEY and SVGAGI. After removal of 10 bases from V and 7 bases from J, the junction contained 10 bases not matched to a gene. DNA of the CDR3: TGTGCCACCCAACCGGGACAGCAGCAGCCCCAGCATTTT. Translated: CATQPGQQQPQHF.